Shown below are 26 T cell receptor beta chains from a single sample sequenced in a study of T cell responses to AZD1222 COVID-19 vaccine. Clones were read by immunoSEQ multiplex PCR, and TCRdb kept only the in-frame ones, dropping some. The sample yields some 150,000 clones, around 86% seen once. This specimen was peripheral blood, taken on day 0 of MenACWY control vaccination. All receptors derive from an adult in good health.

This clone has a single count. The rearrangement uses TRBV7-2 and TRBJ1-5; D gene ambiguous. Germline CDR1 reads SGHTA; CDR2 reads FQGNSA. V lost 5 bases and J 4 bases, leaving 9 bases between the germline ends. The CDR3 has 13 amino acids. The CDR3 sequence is CASSTYSNQPQHF. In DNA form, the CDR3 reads TGTGCCAGCAGCACTTATAGTAATCAGCCCCAGCATTTT.

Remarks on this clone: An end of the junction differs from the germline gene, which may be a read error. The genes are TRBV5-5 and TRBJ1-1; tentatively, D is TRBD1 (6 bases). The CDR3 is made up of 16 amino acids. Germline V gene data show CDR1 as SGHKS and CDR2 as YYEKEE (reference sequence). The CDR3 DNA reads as TGTGCCAGCAGTTTGGAATACAGGGATGGGAACACTGAAGCTTTCTTT. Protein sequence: CASSLEYRDGNTEAFF.

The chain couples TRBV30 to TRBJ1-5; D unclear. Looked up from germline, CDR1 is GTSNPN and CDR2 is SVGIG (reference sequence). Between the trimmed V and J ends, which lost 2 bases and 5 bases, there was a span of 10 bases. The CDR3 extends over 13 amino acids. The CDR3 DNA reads TGTGCCTGGAGTTTTAGCGGGGATCAGCCCCAGCATTTT. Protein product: CAWSFSGDQPQHF.

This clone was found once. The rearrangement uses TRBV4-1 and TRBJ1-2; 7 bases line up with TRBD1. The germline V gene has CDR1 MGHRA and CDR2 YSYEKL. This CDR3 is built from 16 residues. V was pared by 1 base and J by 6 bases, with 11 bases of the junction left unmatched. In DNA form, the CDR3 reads TGCGCCAGCAGCCAAGCAATACAGGGGTGGATTAATGGCTACACCTTC. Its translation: CASSQAIQGWINGYTF.

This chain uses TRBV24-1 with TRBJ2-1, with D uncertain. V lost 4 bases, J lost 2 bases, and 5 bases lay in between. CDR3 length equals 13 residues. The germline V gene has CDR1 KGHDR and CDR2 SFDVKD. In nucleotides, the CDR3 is TGTGCCACCAGTGAGGCCGCCTACAATGAGCAGTTCTTC. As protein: CATSEAAYNEQFF.

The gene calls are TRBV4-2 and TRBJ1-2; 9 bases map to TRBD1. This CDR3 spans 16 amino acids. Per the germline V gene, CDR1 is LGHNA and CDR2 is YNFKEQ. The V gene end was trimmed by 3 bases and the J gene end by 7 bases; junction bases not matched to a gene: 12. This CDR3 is CASSHIPTGGSGGYTF. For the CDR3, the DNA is TGTGCCAGCAGCCACATCCCAACAGGGGGCAGCGGTGGCTACACCTTC.

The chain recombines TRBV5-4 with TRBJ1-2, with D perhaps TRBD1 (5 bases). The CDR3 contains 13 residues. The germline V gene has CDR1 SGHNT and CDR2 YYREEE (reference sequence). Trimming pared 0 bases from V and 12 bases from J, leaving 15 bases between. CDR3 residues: CASSLEGQGDNTF. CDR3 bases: TGTGCCAGCAGCTTGGAGGGGCAGGGAGATAACACCTTC.

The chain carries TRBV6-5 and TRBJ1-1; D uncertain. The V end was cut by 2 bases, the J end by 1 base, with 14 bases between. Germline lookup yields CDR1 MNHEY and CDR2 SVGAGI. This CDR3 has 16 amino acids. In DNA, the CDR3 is TGTGCCAGCAGTTACGTCGGGTTTTCTCCGAACACTGAAGCTTTCTTT. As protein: CASSYVGFSPNTEAFF.

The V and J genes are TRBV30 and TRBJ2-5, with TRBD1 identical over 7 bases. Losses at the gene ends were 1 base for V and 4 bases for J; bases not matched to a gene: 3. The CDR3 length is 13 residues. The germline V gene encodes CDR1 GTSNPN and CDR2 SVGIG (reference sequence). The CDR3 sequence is CAWSAGTVETQYF. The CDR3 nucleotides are TGTGCCTGGAGTGCTGGGACAGTAGAGACCCAGTACTTC.

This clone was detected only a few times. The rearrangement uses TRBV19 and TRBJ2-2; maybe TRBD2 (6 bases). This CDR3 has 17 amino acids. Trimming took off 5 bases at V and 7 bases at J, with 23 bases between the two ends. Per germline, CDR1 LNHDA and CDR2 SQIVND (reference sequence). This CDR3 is CASSLNSGNQGGGELFF. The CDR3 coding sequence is TGTGCCAGTAGTCTCAACTCCGGGAATCAGGGAGGCGGGGAGCTGTTTTTT.

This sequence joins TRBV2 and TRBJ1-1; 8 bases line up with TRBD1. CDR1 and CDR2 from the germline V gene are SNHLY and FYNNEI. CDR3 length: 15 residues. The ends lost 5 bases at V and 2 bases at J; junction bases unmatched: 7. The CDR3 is CASSLGTGSNTEAFF. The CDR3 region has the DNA TGTGCCAGCAGTCTAGGGACAGGATCCAACACTGAAGCTTTCTTT.

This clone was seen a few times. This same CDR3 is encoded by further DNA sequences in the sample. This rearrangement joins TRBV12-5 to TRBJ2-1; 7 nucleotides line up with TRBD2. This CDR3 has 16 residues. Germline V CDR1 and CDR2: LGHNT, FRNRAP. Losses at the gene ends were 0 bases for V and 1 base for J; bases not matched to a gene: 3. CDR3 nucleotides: TGTGCTAGTGGTTTGGTACTGGGGGGGTCCTACAATGAGCAGTTCTTC. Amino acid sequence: CASGLVLGGSYNEQFF. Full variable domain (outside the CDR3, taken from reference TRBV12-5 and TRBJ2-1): DARVTQTPRHKVTEMGQEVTMRCQPILGHNTVFWYRQTMMQGLELLAYFRNRAPLDDSGMPKDRFSAEMPDATLATLKIQPSEPRDSAVYFCASGLVLGGSYNEQFFGPGTRLTVL.

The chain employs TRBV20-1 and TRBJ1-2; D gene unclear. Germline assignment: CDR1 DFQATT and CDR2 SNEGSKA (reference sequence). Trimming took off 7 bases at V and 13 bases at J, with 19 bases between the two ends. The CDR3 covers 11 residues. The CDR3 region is CSVGGRLVPTF. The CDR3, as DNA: TGCAGTGTGGGTGGCAGGCTCGTTCCCACCTTC.

The CDR3 sequence is CASSLVGGYNQPQHF. Here the CDR3 DNA reads TGTGCCAGCAGTTTAGTAGGCGGTTACAATCAGCCCCAGCATTTT. The rearrangement uses TRBV27 and TRBJ1-5; D unclear. The CDR3 extends over 15 amino acids. Per germline, CDR1 MNHEY and CDR2 SMNVEV (reference sequence). Trimming removed 2 bases from V and 3 bases from J, with 11 bases in between.

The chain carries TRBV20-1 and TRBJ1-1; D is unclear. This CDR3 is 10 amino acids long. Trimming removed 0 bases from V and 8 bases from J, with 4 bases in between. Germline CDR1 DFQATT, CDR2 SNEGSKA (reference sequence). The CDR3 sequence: CSAREKEAFF. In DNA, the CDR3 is TGCAGTGCTAGAGAGAAAGAAGCTTTCTTT.

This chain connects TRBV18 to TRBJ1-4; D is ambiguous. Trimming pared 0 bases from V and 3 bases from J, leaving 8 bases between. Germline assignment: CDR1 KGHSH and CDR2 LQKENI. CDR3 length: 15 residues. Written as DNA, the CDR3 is TGTGCCAGCTCACCACCCGGGCCGGCTAATGAAAAACTGTTTTTT. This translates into CASSPPGPANEKLFF.

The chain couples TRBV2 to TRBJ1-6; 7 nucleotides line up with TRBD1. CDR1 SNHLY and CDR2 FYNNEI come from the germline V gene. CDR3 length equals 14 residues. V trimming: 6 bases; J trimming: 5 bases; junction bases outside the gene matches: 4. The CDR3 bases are TGTGCCAGCAGACCCGGGACAGATAATTCACCCCTCCACTTT. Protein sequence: CASRPGTDNSPLHF.

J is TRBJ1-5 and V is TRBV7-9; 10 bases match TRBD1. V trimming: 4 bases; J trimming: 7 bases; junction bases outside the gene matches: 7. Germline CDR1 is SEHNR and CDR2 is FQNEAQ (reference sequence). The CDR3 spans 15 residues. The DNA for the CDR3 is TGTGCCAGCAGCTCTTCCCGGGACAGGGGCCAGCCCCAGCATTTT. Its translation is CASSSSRDRGQPQHF.

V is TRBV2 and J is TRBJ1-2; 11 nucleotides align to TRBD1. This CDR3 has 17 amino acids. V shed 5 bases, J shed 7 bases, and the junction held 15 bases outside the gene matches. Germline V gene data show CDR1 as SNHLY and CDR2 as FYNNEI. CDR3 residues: CASSPTKLTGTGGGYTF. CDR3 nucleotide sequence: TGTGCCAGCAGTCCGACTAAGTTAACCGGGACAGGGGGTGGCTACACCTTC.

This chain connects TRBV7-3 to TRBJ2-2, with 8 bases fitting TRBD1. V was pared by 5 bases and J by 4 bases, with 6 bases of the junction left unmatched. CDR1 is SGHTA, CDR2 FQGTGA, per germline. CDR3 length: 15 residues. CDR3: CASSSGQGVTGELFF. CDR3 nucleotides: TGTGCCAGCAGCAGCGGACAGGGAGTCACCGGGGAGCTGTTTTTT.

As DNA, the CDR3 is TGCGCCAGCAGCCAAGGATGGGGTGAGAACATTCAGTACTTC. Translating it yields CASSQGWGENIQYF. This sequence joins TRBV4-1 and TRBJ2-4; no firm D call. V lost 1 base and J 7 bases, leaving 11 bases between the germline ends. Germline assignment: CDR1 MGHRA and CDR2 YSYEKL. The CDR3 extends over 14 amino acids.

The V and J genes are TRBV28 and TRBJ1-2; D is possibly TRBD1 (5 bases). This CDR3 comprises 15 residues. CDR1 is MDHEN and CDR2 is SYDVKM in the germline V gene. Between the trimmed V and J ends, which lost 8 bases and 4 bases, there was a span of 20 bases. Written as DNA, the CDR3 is TGTGCCAGCGCCAAAGAGGAGGGACTTGGCTATGGCTACACCTTC. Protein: CASAKEEGLGYGYTF.

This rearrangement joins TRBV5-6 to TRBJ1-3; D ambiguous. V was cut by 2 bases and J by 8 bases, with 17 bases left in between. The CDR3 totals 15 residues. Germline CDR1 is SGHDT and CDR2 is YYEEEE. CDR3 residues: CASSFYDTPIDTIYF. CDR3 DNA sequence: TGTGCCAGCAGCTTTTACGACACGCCAATTGACACCATATATTTT.

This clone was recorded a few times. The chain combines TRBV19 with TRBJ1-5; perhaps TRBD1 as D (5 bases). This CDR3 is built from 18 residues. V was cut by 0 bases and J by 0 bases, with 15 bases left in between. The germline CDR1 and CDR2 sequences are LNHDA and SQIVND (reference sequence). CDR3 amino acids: CASSIDRDQPYSNQPQHF. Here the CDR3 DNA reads TGTGCCAGTAGTATAGACAGGGACCAGCCTTATAGCAATCAGCCCCAGCATTTT.

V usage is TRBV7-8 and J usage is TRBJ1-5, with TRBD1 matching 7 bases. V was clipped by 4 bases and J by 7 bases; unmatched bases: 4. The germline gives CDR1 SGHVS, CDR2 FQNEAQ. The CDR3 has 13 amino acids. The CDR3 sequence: CASSSWDSQPQHF. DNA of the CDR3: TGTGCCAGCAGCTCCTGGGACAGCCAGCCCCAGCATTTT.

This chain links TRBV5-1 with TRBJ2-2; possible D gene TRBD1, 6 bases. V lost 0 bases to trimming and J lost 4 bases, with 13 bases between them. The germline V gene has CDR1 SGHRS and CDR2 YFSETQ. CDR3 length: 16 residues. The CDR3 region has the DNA TGCGCCAGCAGCTTGGAAGGACAGACAGCCACCGGGGAGCTGTTTTTT. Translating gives CASSLEGQTATGELFF.